This paragraph reports one T cell receptor (beta chain). Antigen specificity is unknown. The sample belongs to a study of post-analysis software for immune sequencing data. About the study: The courses of disease that were included comprised relapsing-remitting, secondary progressive and progressive-relapsing multiple sclerosis. General observations from the study: Compared with controls, patients showed significantly lower normalized Chao1 diversity. Under the F measure, samples that were prepared in one batch clustered strongly together. TRBV segments more frequent in patients than in controls numbered a few and included TRBV5-6, TRBV5-1 and TRBV20-1.

There are 15 residues in the CDR3. Germline V gene data show CDR1 as LGHDT and CDR2 as YNNKEL (reference sequence). V dropped 7 bases and J dropped 2; count of bases not matched to a gene: 8. TCR beta cDNA libraries included unique molecular identifiers. Some 500,000 cDNA molecules were obtained per 1 to 10 million input T cells. TCRdb reanalysed the PCR reads using MiXCR and keeps one entry per CDR3 protein. The table records about 540,000 distinct CDR3 sequences, about a third of them present only once. The sequencing input was blood. The sequence came from a girl aged 2-17 years with multiple sclerosis. J is TRBJ2-7 and V is TRBV3-1; 10 positions agree with TRBD2. CDR3 loop: CASTRTSGETYEQYF. CDR3 DNA: TGTGCCAGCACTCGGACTAGCGGTGAGACCTACGAGCAGTACTTC.